This T cell receptor (beta chain) was recorded in a study of shared clonotypes between healthy human individuals. Across the whole study: The donors, a couple of women and three men, were aged 18 to 49.

Assay: immunoSEQ multiplex PCR; the TCRdb copy retains only in-frame clones and omits some. The data hold some 680,000 clones, with more than 70% observed a single time. V lost 5 bases to trimming and J lost 4 bases; unmatched junction nucleotides: 5. In germline, CDR1 is MDHEN, CDR2 SYDVKM. The CDR3 is 14 residues long. The chain joins TRBV28 to TRBJ1-5; TRBD1 aligns across 7 bases. This TCR was sampled from a woman younger than 45 in good health. The sample was memory CD4+ T cells sorted from blood. Subset given: CD45RA-negative fraction. For the CDR3, the DNA is TGTGCCAGCAGTCCCGGACAGGCTAATCAGCCCCAGCATTTT. Translating gives CASSPGQANQPQHF.